The rows below give T cell receptor beta chains drawn from one sample of a study of blood T cell repertoires in COVID-19. Using immunoSEQ multiplex PCR, the repertoire was profiled, and TCRdb retains in-frame clones only, with some absent. The table shows over 110,000 clones, with about 87% occurring only once. Sequencing was carried out using peripheral blood. The origin of the receptors is a human donor in a cohort sampled during active COVID-19. The CDR3 runs from the conserved cysteine through the conserved F or W. Where a row states a size, it is once, few, many or the class of an expanded clone; other rows omit it.

j_call,v_call,clone_size,cdr3_aa
TRBJ1-2,TRBV30,-,CAWNSGLGSYTF
TRBJ1-5,TRBV6-5,once,CASRTGEGGNQPQHF
TRBJ2-5,TRBV7-9,-,CASSLDRQGAGETQYF
TRBJ1-5,TRBV19,-,CASSLGVRSNQPQHF
TRBJ2-2,TRBV6-5,-,CASRSDLPSTGELFF
TRBJ2-5,TRBV7-8,-,CASSLTGGTGGAETQYF
TRBJ2-7,TRBV11-2,-,CASSLELASYEQYF
TRBJ2-2,TRBV10-3,-,CAISALGSGQGSPGELFF
TRBJ2-3,TRBV7-3,-,CASSPDVSGTSTDTQYF
TRBJ2-2,TRBV30,few,CAVGGLNTGELFF
TRBJ1-1,TRBV7-6,-,CASSLWLNTEAFF
TRBJ2-3,TRBV9,-,CASSVVPHNTDTQYF
TRBJ2-1,TRBV12-2,-,CASRGGQYNEQFF
TRBJ1-1,TRBV7-6,-,CASSGGRGVTF
TRBJ1-1,TRBV4-1,-,CASSQGTDMNTEAFF
TRBJ1-1,TRBV25-1,-,CASSDRRDRTTEAFF
TRBJ2-1,TRBV6-5,-,CASSPGTFNEQFF
TRBJ2-6,TRBV7-6,once,CASSPDRESGANVLTF
TRBJ1-2,TRBV7-9,-,CASSLAGGYGYTF
TRBJ2-3,TRBV25-1,-,CASSDRGRTDTQYF
TRBJ1-5,TRBV6-1,-,CASSSHRVYQPQHF
TRBJ2-2,TRBV7-9,few,CASSTLLGTGELFF
TRBJ2-1,TRBV7-8,once,CASSPKTGSYNEQFF
TRBJ1-4,TRBV18,-,CASSPQAGRVPNEKLFF
TRBJ2-7,TRBV14,-,CASSPSGGLTYEQYF
TRBJ2-3,TRBV7-9,few,CASSPGLADTQYF
TRBJ1-5,TRBV7-9,few,CASSTYDQPQHF
TRBJ2-7,TRBV21-1,-,CASSKAGTPPKQYF
TRBJ2-4,TRBV7-8,-,CASSLGQGSKNIQYF
TRBJ2-7,TRBV5-1,-,CASSLALAGYSYEQYF
TRBJ1-1,TRBV27,-,CASSLGQATEAFF
TRBJ2-7,TRBV2,-,CASSEARGREQYF
TRBJ2-5,TRBV15,-,CATSRDPPRIQETQYF
TRBJ2-1,TRBV7-9,-,CASSTAGVEQFF
TRBJ2-7,TRBV21-1,-,CASSKRSVPYEQYF
TRBJ1-2,TRBV15,-,CATSRGGTGRGINYGYTF
TRBJ2-1,TRBV7-3,-,CASSLGPGSAEQFF
TRBJ2-2,TRBV4-3,-,CASSHWTGRRTGELFF
TRBJ1-5,TRBV6-6,once,CASSQQGAPMHF
TRBJ2-7,TRBV19,-,CASPPYVRSEQYF
TRBJ2-1,TRBV30,-,CAWSLGTSGGGEQFF
TRBJ1-1,TRBV29-1,-,CSVTRQGRDTEAFF
TRBJ1-3,TRBV19,-,CASSMGTGAFSGNTIYF
TRBJ2-3,TRBV4-1,-,CASSRVGRGRVLTDTQYF
TRBJ2-1,TRBV6-1,-,CASSAPLAGHHNEQFF
TRBJ2-7,TRBV19,-,CASSIFSGRSYEQYF
TRBJ1-1,TRBV4-3,-,CASSQDNWAGMNTEAFF
TRBJ2-1,TRBV5-1,-,CASSLTAGTGINEQFF